This entry lists 16 T cell receptor beta chains sequenced from one sample in a study of T cell changes during pregnancy in multiple sclerosis. Clones were read by immunoSEQ multiplex PCR, and TCRdb kept only the in-frame ones, dropping some. The data hold about 45,000 clones, with 70% to 90% observed a single time. Sequencing was performed on peripheral blood, taken in the first trimester of pregnancy. The receptors originated from a female donor with multiple sclerosis, enrolled in a pregnancy study.

The V call is TRBV11-3, the J call TRBJ2-3, with TRBD1 matching 9 bases. The CDR3 runs 15 residues. CDR1 and CDR2 (germline): SGHNT, YENEEA. Trimming at V came to 4 bases and at J to 5 bases, leaving 7 bases not matched to a gene. The CDR3 region is CASSSNRGPRDTQYF. The CDR3 DNA follows: TGTGCCAGCAGCTCAAACAGGGGGCCTCGAGATACGCAGTATTTT.

CDR3 DNA sequence: TGTGCCAGCAGTTTACTGACTAGCGGGGGGGAAGACACAGATACGCAGTATTTT. This translates into CASSLLTSGGEDTDTQYF. The genes are TRBV28 and TRBJ2-3, with TRBD2 matching over 14 bases. The junction had 6 bases not matched to a gene; V was cut back by 2 bases and J by 2 bases. This CDR3 is 18 amino acids long. Per germline, CDR1 MDHEN and CDR2 SYDVKM.

This chain links TRBV5-1 with TRBJ2-3; D possibly corresponds to TRBD1 (6 bases). Trimming removed 4 bases from V and 2 bases from J, with 17 bases in between. The V gene's germline CDR1 is SGHRS and CDR2 YFSETQ. This CDR3 has 16 residues. The CDR3 coding sequence is TGCGCCAGCAGCGCCGGGACAACTATTCTCACAGATACGCAGTATTTT. Its protein is CASSAGTTILTDTQYF.

This chain joins TRBV6-1 and TRBJ2-7; D perhaps matches TRBD2 (5 bases). V lost 4 bases and J lost 6, with 10 bases in between. From germline, CDR1 is MNHNS and CDR2 SASEGT. The CDR3 has 12 residues. The CDR3 nucleotides read TGTGCCAGCAGTGCGGGTCGGGGCGAGCAGTACTTC. This codes for CASSAGRGEQYF.

A single count supports this clone. The DNA for the CDR3 is TGCGCCAGCAGCCAGGACCGGGAGGCTGAAGCTTTCTTT. Protein sequence: CASSQDREAEAFF. The chain employs TRBV4-3 and TRBJ1-1; no firm D call. This CDR3 has 13 residues. Germline V gene sequence: CDR1 LGHNA, CDR2 YSLEER. The V end lost 3 bases, the J end lost 6 bases, and 11 bases lay between the germline ends.

The chain joins TRBV10-3 to TRBJ2-2; unclear D gene. Germline-derived CDR1 and CDR2 are ENHRY and SYGVKD. CDR3 length equals 11 residues. Trimming removed 8 bases at V and 6 bases at J, with 7 bases between. The CDR3 coding sequence is TGTGCCATCGGGCGAGCCGGGGAGCTGTTTTTT. This translates into CAIGRAGELFF.

In its sample, this clone was seen once. The genes are TRBV5-1 and TRBJ2-7; 9 nucleotides line up with TRBD2. In germline, CDR1 is SGHRS, CDR2 YFSETQ. There are 15 residues in the CDR3. The trim removed 3 bases at V and 4 bases at J, leaving 8 bases unmatched. The CDR3 is CASSWGTSPFYEQYF. The CDR3 DNA reads TGCGCCAGCAGCTGGGGGACTAGCCCCTTTTACGAGCAGTACTTC.

This clone is a singleton in its sample. The chain links TRBV6-5 to TRBJ2-1; TRBD1 matches 7 bases. V gave up 2 bases and J gave up 6 bases; unmatched junction bases: 1. The V gene's germline CDR1 is MNHEY and CDR2 SVGAGI. The CDR3 has 13 amino acids. As DNA, the CDR3 is TGTGCCAGCAGTTACAGGGGGCGCAATGAGCAGTTCTTC. Translating it yields CASSYRGRNEQFF.

The chain is built from TRBV15 and TRBJ1-2; TRBD1 matches at 7 bases. CDR3 size: 16 residues. The V gene's germline CDR1 is LNHNV and CDR2 YYDKDF (reference sequence). The V segment lost 0 bases and the J segment 4 bases; nucleotides outside the gene matches: 8. The CDR3 nucleotides read TGTGCCACCAGCAGAGATGGGTGGGACAGTCCCTATGGCTACACCTTC. Protein sequence: CATSRDGWDSPYGYTF.

The chain couples TRBV7-2 to TRBJ2-5, with 7 positions matching TRBD2. J gave up 3 bases and V 4 bases, and 5 bases lay outside the gene matches. This CDR3 comprises 14 residues. Germline CDR1 SGHTA, CDR2 FQGNSA. The CDR3 region has the DNA TGTGCCAGCAGCTCCATCCGGGGGGAAGAGACCCAGTACTTC. Its translation is CASSSIRGEETQYF.

This clone was recorded only once. The chain joins TRBV5-6 to TRBJ1-2; the D gene is possibly TRBD1 (6 bases). CDR3 length: 15 residues. Per germline, CDR1 SGHDT and CDR2 YYEEEE. Trimming removed 4 bases at V and 0 bases at J, with 13 bases between. This CDR3 reads CASSPNGTPNYGYTF. In DNA, the CDR3 is TGTGCCAGCAGCCCAAACGGGACACCTAACTATGGCTACACCTTC.

The J gene is TRBJ2-2, the V gene TRBV5-4, with 8 bases identical to TRBD1. CDR1 SGHNT and CDR2 YYREEE come from the germline V gene (reference sequence). After removal of 4 bases from V and 9 bases from J, the junction contained 14 bases not matched to a gene. This CDR3 is 16 amino acids long. The CDR3 protein is CASSLGAGGNSRELFF. The CDR3 DNA reads TGTGCCAGCAGCCTAGGGGCAGGGGGCAATTCGAGGGAGCTGTTTTTT.

The CDR3 DNA reads as TGTGCCAGCAGTCCCCCGAGGACAGTTCGGCAGGATCAGCCCCAGCATTTT. Amino acids: CASSPPRTVRQDQPQHF. The V and J genes are TRBV28 and TRBJ1-5; weak D call: TRBD1 (6 bases). CDR3 size: 17 residues. Trimming took 5 bases from V and 5 from J, leaving 22 bases between them. CDR1 MDHEN and CDR2 SYDVKM come from the germline V gene.

The rearrangement joins TRBV4-2 to TRBJ2-3; 8 nucleotides align to TRBD2. J gave up 4 bases and V 0 bases, and 6 bases lay outside the gene matches. The CDR3 spans 16 residues. The germline gives CDR1 LGHNA, CDR2 YNFKEQ. The CDR3 nucleotides are TGTGCCAGCAGCCAAGATAGGAGCGGGGGAGCAGATACGCAGTATTTT. It encodes CASSQDRSGGADTQYF.

The chain employs TRBV2 and TRBJ1-2; D remains ambiguous. Germline V gene data show CDR1 as SNHLY and CDR2 as FYNNEI. The CDR3 runs 13 residues. The V and J ends lost 7 bases and 6 bases respectively, with 15 bases between them. CDR3 sequence: CASKREGSDGYTF. The CDR3 DNA is TGTGCCAGCAAAAGGGAGGGTTCGGATGGCTACACCTTC. The full variable domain, its missing parts supplied by reference TRBV2 and TRBJ1-2, is EPEVTQTPSHQVTQMGQEVILRCVPISNHLYFYWYRQILGQKVEFLVSFYNNEISEKSEIFDDQFSVERPDGSNFTLKIRSTKLEDSAMYFCASKREGSDGYTFGSGTRLTVV.

This chain uses TRBV27 with TRBJ2-3, with 8 nucleotides matching TRBD2. The CDR3 consists of 16 residues. Germline CDR1 is MNHEY and CDR2 is SMNVEV (reference sequence). Trimming at V came to 6 bases and at J to 4 bases, leaving 12 bases not matched to a gene. The CDR3 protein is CASRLYSGLGADTQYF. CDR3 DNA sequence: TGTGCCAGCAGGCTCTACTCGGGACTAGGTGCAGATACGCAGTATTTT.